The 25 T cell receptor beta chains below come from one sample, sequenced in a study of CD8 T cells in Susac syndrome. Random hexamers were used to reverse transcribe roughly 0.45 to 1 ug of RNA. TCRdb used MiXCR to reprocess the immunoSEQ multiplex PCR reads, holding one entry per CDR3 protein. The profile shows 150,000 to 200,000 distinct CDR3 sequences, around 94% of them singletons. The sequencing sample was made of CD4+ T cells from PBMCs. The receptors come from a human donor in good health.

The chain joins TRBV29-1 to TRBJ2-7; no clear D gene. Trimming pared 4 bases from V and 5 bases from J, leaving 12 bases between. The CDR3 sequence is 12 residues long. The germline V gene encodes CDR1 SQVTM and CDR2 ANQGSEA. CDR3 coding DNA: TGCAGCGTTGCCCGTGGGCTCGACGAGCAGTACTTC. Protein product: CSVARGLDEQYF.

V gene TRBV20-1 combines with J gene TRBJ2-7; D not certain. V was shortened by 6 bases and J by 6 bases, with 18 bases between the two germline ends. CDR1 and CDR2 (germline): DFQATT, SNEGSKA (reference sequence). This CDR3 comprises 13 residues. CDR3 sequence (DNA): TGCAGTGCCCGATCGGACCAAAGGATCGAGCAGTACTTC. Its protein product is CSARSDQRIEQYF.

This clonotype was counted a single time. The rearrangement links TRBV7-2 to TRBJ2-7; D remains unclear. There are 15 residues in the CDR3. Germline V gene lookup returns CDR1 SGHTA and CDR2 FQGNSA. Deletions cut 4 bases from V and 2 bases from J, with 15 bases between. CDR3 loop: CASSSGLSIAYEQYF. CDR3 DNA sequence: TGTGCCAGCAGCTCCGGGCTTTCGATAGCCTACGAGCAGTACTTC.

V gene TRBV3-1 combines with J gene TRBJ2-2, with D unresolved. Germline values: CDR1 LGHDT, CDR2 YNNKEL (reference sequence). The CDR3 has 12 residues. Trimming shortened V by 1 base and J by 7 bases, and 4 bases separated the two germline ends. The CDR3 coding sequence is TGTGCCAGCAGCCAAGGGATCGGGGAGCTGTTTTTT. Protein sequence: CASSQGIGELFF.

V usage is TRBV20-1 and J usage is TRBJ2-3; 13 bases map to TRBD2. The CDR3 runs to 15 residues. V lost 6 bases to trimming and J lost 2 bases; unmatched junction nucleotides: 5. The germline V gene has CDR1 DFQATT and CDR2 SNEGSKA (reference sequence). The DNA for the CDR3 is TGCAGTGCAACGGGACTAGCGGGGCCCACAGATACGCAGTATTTT. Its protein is CSATGLAGPTDTQYF.

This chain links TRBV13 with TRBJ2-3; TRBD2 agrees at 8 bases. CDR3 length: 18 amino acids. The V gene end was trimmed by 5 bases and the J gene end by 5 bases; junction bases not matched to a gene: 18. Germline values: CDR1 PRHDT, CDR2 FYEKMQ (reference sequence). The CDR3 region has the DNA TGTGCCAGCAGCCCCCGGGCTTGGCGGGGGGTAGTCAGAGATACGCAGTATTTT. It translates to CASSPRAWRGVVRDTQYF.

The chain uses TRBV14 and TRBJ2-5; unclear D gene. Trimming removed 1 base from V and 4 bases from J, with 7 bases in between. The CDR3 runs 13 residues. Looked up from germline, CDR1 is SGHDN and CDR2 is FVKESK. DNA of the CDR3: TGTGCCAGCAGCCAAGGGATAACAGAGACCCAGTACTTC. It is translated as CASSQGITETQYF.

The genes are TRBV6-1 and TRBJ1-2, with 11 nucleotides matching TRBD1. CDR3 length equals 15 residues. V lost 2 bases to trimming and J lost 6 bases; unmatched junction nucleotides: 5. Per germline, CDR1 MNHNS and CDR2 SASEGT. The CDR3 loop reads CASSEIRTGGDGYTF. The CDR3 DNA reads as TGTGCCAGCAGTGAAATTAGGACAGGGGGCGATGGCTACACCTTC.

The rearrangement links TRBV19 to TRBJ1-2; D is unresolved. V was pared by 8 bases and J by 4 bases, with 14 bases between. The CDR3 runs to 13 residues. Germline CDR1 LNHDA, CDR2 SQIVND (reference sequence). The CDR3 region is CASLGRQIYGYTF. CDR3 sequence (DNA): TGTGCCAGTCTCGGACGCCAGATCTATGGCTACACCTTC.

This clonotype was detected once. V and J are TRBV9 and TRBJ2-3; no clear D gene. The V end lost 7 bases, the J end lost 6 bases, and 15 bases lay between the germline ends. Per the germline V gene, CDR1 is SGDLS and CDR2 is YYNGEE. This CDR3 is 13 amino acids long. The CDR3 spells CASRARSGDTQYF. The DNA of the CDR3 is TGTGCCAGCCGCGCCCGTAGTGGGGATACGCAGTATTTT.

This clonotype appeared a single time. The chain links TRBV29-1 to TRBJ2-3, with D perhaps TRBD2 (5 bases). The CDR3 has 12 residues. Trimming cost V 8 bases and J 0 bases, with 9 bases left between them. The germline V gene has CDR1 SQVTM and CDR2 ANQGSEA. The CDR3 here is CSFGESTDTQYF. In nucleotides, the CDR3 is TGCAGCTTCGGGGAAAGCACAGATACGCAGTATTTT.

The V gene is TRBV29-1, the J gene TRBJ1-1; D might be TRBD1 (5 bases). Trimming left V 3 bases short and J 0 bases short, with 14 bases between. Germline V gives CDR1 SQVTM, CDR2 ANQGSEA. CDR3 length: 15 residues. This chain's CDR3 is CSVDAFGGVNTEAFF. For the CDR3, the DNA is TGCAGCGTTGATGCGTTTGGGGGGGTGAACACTGAAGCTTTCTTT.

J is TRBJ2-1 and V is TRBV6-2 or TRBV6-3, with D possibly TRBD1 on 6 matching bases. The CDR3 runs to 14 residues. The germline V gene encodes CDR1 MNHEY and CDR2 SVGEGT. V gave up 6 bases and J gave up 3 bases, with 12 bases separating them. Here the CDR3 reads CASRYRDLYNEQFF. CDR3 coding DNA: TGTGCCAGCAGATACAGGGATCTCTACAATGAGCAGTTCTTC.

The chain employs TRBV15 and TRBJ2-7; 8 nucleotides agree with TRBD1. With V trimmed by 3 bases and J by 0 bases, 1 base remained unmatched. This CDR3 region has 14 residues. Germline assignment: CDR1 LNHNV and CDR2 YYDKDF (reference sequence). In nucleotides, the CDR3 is TGTGCCACCAGCAGGGACAGGGCCTCCTACGAGCAGTACTTC. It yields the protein CATSRDRASYEQYF.

As DNA, the CDR3 is TGCAGCGCCCGGACAGCGAACACTGAAGCTTTCTTT. Translated, it gives CSARTANTEAFF. The chain joins TRBV29-1 to TRBJ1-1; a possible D gene is TRBD1 (6 bases). The CDR3 spans 12 residues. V dropped 7 bases and J dropped 1 base, with 10 bases sitting between them. In germline, CDR1 is SQVTM, CDR2 ANQGSEA.

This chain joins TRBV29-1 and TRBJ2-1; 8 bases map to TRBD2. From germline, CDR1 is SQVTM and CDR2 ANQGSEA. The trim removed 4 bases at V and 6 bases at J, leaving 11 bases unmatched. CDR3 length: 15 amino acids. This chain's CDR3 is CSVARGSGGGNEQFF. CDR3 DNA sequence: TGCAGCGTTGCTAGGGGCTCCGGGGGGGGCAATGAGCAGTTCTTC.

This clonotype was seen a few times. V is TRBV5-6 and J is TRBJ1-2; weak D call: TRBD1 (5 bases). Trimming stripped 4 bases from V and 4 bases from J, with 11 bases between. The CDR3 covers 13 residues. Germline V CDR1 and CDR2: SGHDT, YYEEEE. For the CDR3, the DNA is TGTGCCAGCAGCCTGAGACAGCCCTATGGCTACACCTTC. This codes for CASSLRQPYGYTF.

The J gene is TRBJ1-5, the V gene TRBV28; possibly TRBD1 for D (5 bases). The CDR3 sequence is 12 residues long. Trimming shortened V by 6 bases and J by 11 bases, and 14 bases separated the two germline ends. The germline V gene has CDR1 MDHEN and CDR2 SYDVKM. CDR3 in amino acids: CASSGGTVSQHF. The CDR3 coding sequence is TGTGCCAGCAGCGGGGGGACGGTCTCCCAGCATTTT. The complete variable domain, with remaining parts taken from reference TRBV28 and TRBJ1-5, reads DVKVTQSSRYLVKRTGEKVFLECVQDMDHENMFWYRQDPGLGLRLIYFSYDVKMKEKGDIPEGYSVSREKKERFSLILESASTNQTSMYLCASSGGTVSQHFGDGTRLSIL.

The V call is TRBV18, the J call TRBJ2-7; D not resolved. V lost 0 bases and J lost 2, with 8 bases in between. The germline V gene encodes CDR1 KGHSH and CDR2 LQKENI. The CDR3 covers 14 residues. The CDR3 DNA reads TGTGCCAGCTCACCACCGGCAGGCCCCTACGAGCAGTACTTC. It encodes CASSPPAGPYEQYF.

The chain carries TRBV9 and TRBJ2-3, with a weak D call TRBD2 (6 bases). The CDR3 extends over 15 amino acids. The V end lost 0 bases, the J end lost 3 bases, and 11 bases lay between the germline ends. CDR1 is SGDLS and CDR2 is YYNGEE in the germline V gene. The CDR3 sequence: CASSVVAGPTDTQYF. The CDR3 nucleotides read TGTGCCAGCAGCGTAGTGGCGGGGCCTACAGATACGCAGTATTTT.

The CDR3 protein is CSGTNLDQLQWDTQYF. The CDR3 nucleotides are TGCAGTGGGACGAACCTGGACCAACTTCAGTGGGATACGCAGTATTTT. The rearrangement joins TRBV20-1 to TRBJ2-3, with D uncertain. Germline CDR1 and CDR2: DFQATT and SNEGSKA (reference sequence). V gave up 7 bases and J gave up 6 bases, with 26 bases separating them. This CDR3 comprises 16 residues.

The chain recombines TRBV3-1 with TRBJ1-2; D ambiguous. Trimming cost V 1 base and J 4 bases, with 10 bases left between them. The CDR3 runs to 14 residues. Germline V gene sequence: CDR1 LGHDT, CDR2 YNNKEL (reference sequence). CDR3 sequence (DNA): TGTGCCAGCAGCCAAGGCGGTAACCGCTATGGCTACACCTTC. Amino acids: CASSQGGNRYGYTF. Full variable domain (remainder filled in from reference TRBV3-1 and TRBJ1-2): DTAVSQTPKYLVTQMGNDKSIKCEQNLGHDTMYWYKQDSKKFLKIMFSYNNKELIINETVPNRFSPKSPDKAHLNLHINSLELGDSAVYFCASSQGGNRYGYTFGSGTRLTVV.

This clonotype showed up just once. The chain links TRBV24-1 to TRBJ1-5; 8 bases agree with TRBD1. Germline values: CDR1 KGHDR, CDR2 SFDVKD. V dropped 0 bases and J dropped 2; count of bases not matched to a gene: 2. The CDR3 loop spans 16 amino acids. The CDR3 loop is CATSDLDRGGNQPQHF. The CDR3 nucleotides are TGTGCCACCAGTGATTTGGACAGGGGAGGCAATCAGCCCCAGCATTTT.

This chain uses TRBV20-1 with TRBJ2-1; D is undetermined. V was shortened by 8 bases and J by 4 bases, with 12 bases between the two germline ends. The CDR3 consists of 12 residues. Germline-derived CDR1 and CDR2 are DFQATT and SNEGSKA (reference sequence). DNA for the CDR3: TGCAGTTTGCGGACCATATACAATGAGCAGTTCTTC. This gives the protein CSLRTIYNEQFF.

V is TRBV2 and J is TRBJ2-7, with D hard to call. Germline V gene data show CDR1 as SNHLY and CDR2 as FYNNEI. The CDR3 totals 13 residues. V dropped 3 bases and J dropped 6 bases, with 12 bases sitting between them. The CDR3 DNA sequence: TGTGCCAGCAGTGAGTTAGGGTCACTCGAGCAGTACTTC. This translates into CASSELGSLEQYF.